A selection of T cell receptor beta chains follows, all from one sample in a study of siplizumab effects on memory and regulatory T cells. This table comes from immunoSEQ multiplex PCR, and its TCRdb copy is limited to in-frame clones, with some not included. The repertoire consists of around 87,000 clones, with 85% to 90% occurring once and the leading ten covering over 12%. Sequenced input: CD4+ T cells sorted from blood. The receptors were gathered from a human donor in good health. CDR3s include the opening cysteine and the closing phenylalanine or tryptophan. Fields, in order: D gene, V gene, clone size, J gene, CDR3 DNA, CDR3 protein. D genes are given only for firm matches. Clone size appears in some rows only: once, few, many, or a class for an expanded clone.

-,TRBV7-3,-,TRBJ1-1,TGTGCCAGCAGCTTATTGGTGAACACTGAAGCTTTCTTT,CASSLLVNTEAFF
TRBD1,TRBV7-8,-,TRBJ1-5,TGTGCCAGCAGCTTAGCCGGGACAGGGGGCAATCAGCCCCAGCATTTT,CASSLAGTGGNQPQHF
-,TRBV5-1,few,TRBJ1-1,TGCGCCAGCAGCTTGGGACAACAGAACACTGAAGCTTTCTTT,CASSLGQQNTEAFF
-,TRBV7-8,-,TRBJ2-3,TGTGCCAGCAGCTTAGTGCCGGGATCAGATACGCAGTATTTT,CASSLVPGSDTQYF
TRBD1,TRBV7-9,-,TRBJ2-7,TGTGCCAGCAGCTTACAGGGGGCAAGCGAGCAGTACTTC,CASSLQGASEQYF
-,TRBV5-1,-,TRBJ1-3,TGCGCCAGCAGCTTGGGTGTGTCTGGAAACACCATATATTTT,CASSLGVSGNTIYF
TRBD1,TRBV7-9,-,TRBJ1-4,TGTGCCAGCAGCCTGACAGGGAATCAAGAAAAACTGTTTTTT,CASSLTGNQEKLFF
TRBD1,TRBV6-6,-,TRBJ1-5,TGTGCCAGCAGTTACTCGAGCCAGGGGGCTCAGCCCCAGCATTTT,CASSYSSQGAQPQHF
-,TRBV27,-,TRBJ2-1,TGTGCCAGCAGTTTGCAACTACTCCGGGGTGAGCAGTTCTTC,CASSLQLLRGEQFF
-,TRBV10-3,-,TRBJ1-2,TGTGCCATCAGTGAGCTCGGGGACTATGGCTACACCTTC,CAISELGDYGYTF
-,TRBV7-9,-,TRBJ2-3,TGTGCCAGCAGCCTGGGGACGGGGGGCCCAGATACGCAGTATTTT,CASSLGTGGPDTQYF
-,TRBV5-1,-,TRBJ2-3,TGCGCCAGCAGCTTGGTTGGGCGCCCAGATACGCAGTATTTT,CASSLVGRPDTQYF
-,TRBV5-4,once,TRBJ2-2,TGTGCCAGCAGCTTGTCCACCGGGGAGCTGTTTTTT,CASSLSTGELFF
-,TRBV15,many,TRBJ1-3,TGTGCCACCAGCAGAGGAACTGGCCTCCCTCCTGGAAACACCATATATTTT,CATSRGTGLPPGNTIYF
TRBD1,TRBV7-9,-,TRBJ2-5,TGTGCCAGCACCGCACCCGCAGGGGGCTTAGAGACCCAGTACTTC,CASTAPAGGLETQYF
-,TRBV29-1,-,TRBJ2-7,TGCAGCGCCTCCCGGGACGGTTTTCGCGAGCAGTACTTC,CSASRDGFREQYF
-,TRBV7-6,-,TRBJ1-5,TGTGCCAGCAGCTTAGCAGGGCCCCTCGGTAAGCCCCAGCATTTT,CASSLAGPLGKPQHF
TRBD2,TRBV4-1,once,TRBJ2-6,TGCGCCAGCAGCCAAGTCCGGGGGGATGGTGGGGCCAACGTCCTGACTTTC,CASSQVRGDGGANVLTF
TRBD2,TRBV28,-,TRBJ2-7,TGTGCCAGCATTGGAATGGGACTACCCTCCTACGAGCAGTACTTC,CASIGMGLPSYEQYF
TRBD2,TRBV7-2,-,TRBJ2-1,TGTGCCAGCAGCCAAAAAGCGGGAGGGAACTACAATGAGCAGTTCTTC,CASSQKAGGNYNEQFF
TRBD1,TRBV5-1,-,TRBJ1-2,TGCGCCAGCAGCTTGGCCTCAGGGGGCGGTTATGGCTACACCTTC,CASSLASGGGYGYTF
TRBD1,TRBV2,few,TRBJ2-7,TGTGCCAGCAGTGGGACAGGAACCTACGAGCAGTACTTC,CASSGTGTYEQYF
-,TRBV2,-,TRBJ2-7,TGTGCCAGCAGTGCCGGGACCTTAAGTTCCTACGAGCAGTACTTC,CASSAGTLSSYEQYF
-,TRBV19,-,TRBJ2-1,TGTGCCAGTAGTTGGGGCAGACTCTACAATGAGCAGTTCTTC,CASSWGRLYNEQFF
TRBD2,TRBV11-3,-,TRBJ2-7,TGTGCCAGCAGCCCCTCGCGGAACAGGCAGTGGCGGGAGGGCTCCTACGAGCAGTACTTC,CASSPSRNRQWREGSYEQYF
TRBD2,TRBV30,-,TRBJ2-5,TGTGCCTGGCAACATCTAGCGGGAGGGGTTACCCAGTACTTC,CAWQHLAGGVTQYF
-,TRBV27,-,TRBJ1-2,TGTGCCAGCAGTTTAGGAGGGGAGGGTACTAACTATGGCTACACCTTC,CASSLGGEGTNYGYTF
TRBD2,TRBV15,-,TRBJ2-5,TGTGCCACCAGCACTGTTAGCGGGAGTCTCGAGACCCAGTACTTC,CATSTVSGSLETQYF
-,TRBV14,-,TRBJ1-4,TGTGCCAGCAGCCAAAGGGGGAATGAAAAACTGTTTTTT,CASSQRGNEKLFF
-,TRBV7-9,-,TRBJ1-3,TGTGCCAGCAGCTTTCCAGGATTCCTCGGAAACACCATATATTTT,CASSFPGFLGNTIYF
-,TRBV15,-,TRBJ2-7,TGTGCCACCAGCAAGCGTGGAGGAGCGGGCGGCGAGCAGTACTTC,CATSKRGGAGGEQYF
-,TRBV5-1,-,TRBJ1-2,TGCGCCAGCAGCGCCGGGGACGGAAACTATGGCTACACCTTC,CASSAGDGNYGYTF
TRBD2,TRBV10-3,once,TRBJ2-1,TGTGCCATCAGTGACGCGGGAGGGCCCTATGAGCAGTTCTTC,CAISDAGGPYEQFF
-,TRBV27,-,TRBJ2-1,TGTGCCAGCAGTTTATCGGGGCGGGTTTACAATGAGCAGTTCTTC,CASSLSGRVYNEQFF
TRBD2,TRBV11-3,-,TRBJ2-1,TGTGCCAGCAGCTTATCAGCGGGAGGTCTAAACAATGAGCAGTTCTTC,CASSLSAGGLNNEQFF
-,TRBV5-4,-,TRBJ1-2,TGTGCCAGCAGCTTTGCTGAAAACTATGGCTACACCTTC,CASSFAENYGYTF
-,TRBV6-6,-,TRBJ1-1,TGTGCCAGCAGCGGGGATACTGAAGCTTTCTTT,CASSGDTEAFF
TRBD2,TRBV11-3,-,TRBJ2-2,TGTGCCAGCAGCTTAGTACTAGCGGGAAACACCGGGGAGCTGTTTTTT,CASSLVLAGNTGELFF
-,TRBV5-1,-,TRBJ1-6,TGCGCCAGCAGCTTGGATGGATTGGGGGGTAATTCACCCCTCCACTTT,CASSLDGLGGNSPLHF
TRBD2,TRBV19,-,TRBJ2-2,TGTGCCAGTAGTATAGTTCGCGGGAGTCACGAGTTCACCGGGGAGCTGTTTTTT,CASSIVRGSHEFTGELFF
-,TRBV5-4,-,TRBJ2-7,TGTGCCAGCAGCTTGGGTAGCGGAAACTACGAGCAGTACTTC,CASSLGSGNYEQYF
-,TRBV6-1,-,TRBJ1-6,TGTGCCAGCAGCGAGGGGGTTGGCAATTCACCCCTCCACTTT,CASSEGVGNSPLHF
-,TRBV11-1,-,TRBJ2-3,TGTGCCAGCAGTCGGGCCTTTGGCACAGATACGCAGTATTTT,CASSRAFGTDTQYF
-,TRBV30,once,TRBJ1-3,TGTGCCTGGAGTGTAGGGCTCTCTGGAAACACCATATATTTT,CAWSVGLSGNTIYF
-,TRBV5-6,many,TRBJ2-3,TGTGCCAGCAGCTTGGCCAAAACAGATACGCAGTATTTT,CASSLAKTDTQYF
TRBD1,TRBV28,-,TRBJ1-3,TGTGCCAGGGGACCGGGACAGAAAGAGAGGTCTGGAAACACCATATATTTT,CARGPGQKERSGNTIYF
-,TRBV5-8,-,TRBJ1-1,TGTGCCAGCAGCTCCATTGGTACGCTGAACACTGAAGCTTTCTTT,CASSSIGTLNTEAFF
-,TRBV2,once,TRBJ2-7,TGTGCCAGCAGTGAACAGACGGGTCCCCCCTACGAGCAGTACTTC,CASSEQTGPPYEQYF
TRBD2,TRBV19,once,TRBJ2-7,TGTGCCAGTTCTCTAGCGGGAGGTCTCTACGAGCAGTACTTC,CASSLAGGLYEQYF
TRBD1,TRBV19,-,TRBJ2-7,TGTGCCAGTAGACCCGGCGGGGACAGGGCCTACGAGCAGTACTTC,CASRPGGDRAYEQYF
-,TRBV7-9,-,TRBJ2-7,-,CASSSGVAGGNPLLF
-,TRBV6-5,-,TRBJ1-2,TGTGCCAGCAGTAGGTCGGATGGCTACACCTTC,CASSRSDGYTF
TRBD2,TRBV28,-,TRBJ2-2,TGTGCCAGCAGAACCCGACTAGCGGGTAACACCGGGGAGCTGTTTTTT,CASRTRLAGNTGELFF
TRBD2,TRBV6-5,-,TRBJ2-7,TGTGCCAGCCGACGGGGGACTACGGGGGAGCAGTACTTC,CASRRGTTGEQYF
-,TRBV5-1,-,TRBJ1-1,TGCGCCAGCAGCGGAGGATTGAACACTGAAGCTTTCTTT,CASSGGLNTEAFF
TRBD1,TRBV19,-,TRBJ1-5,TGTGCCACCCGGGACAGAGACAATCAGCCCCAGCATTTT,CATRDRDNQPQHF